The clone carrying this TCR beta chain was detected a few times. Its antigen is currently unknown. These data are taken from a study of CD4 T cells in relation to SARS-CoV-2 and coronaviruses. The overall study: TCR beta CDR3s were sequenced after roughly nine-day antigen culture of PBMCs. Controls used an HIV-1 Nef peptide pool or no peptide. Overall study findings and caveats: No crossreactivity against non-spike viral proteins was tested here. Roughly 65% of donors had memory CD4+ clonotypes crossrecognizing SARS-CoV-2 and common cold coronavirus spike.

TCRdb's table, derived via immunoSEQ multiplex PCR, lists solely in-frame clones and lacks some. The sample records roughly 12,000 clones, about 78% being singletons. Before the COVID-19 pandemic, during about 2010-2018, CD4+ T cells were taken from unexposed donors. The cells were cultured for under twelve days before CD4+ T cells were isolated. Germline V gene data show CDR1 as MNHEY and CDR2 as SMNVEV (reference sequence). The CDR3 sequence is 15 residues long. V shed 3 bases, J shed 7 bases, and the junction held 6 bases outside the gene matches. The clonotype comes from a human donor in good health. Sequenced sample: CD4+ T cells from PBMCs, cultured in vitro. The rearrangement uses TRBV27 and TRBJ2-7, with TRBD2 matching 13 bases. The CDR3 spells CASSFYGGLAGEQYF. The CDR3 DNA sequence: TGTGCCAGCAGTTTTTACGGGGGACTAGCGGGGGAGCAGTACTTC.